This T cell receptor beta chain appears in the sequencing data of a study of T cell responses to AZD1222 COVID-19 vaccine (TCRdb year 2021). For the wider study: AZD1222 recipients whose second dose came at about 4 weeks and those whose second dose came at about 12 weeks were combined into one group, since spike-specific TCR depth and breadth did not differ between the two schedules. A total of over 230 trial participants underwent TCR sequencing, of whom some 210 received two doses of AZD1222 and about 25 received two doses of the MenACWY control vaccine. Trial participants were enrolled by age into 18-55, 56-69 and 70-plus year subgroups, with roughly 160, 29 and 62 TCR-sequenced participants respectively. Overall study outcomes, separate from this receptor: Most participants were white British and females outnumbered males, and the authors suggested that clonal diversity may have been underestimated. Because no samples from the day 14 peak response were available, repertoires could be characterized only after the peak T cell response. Vaccine-associated CD4 TCRs spanned the whole spike protein, with dominant responses in regions 160-218 and 743-854. Spike-specific TCR breadth and depth rose significantly after two AZD1222 doses compared with day 0 and with MenACWY recipients. In the small 56-69-year group, the increase in depth fell short of significance, most likely because of low power. Only five or six AZD1222 recipients were SARS-CoV-2 seropositive at baseline, limiting conclusions about previously exposed vaccinees. Reportedly, close to half of the unique spike-specific TCRs recognized epitopes lying outside the regions that are mutated in the B.1.351 and B.1.1.7 variants.

The CDR3 regions of human TCRbeta chains were analyzed by immunosequencing. The authors processed their data as follows. TCRs in the repertoires were compared against a reference library of SARS-CoV-2-specific TCRs that had been generated with the MIRA antigen-specificity platform. Breadth was defined as the fraction of unique TCRs that were SARS-CoV-2-associated. Depth was defined as the fraction of total T cells that were SARS-CoV-2-associated. Using the MIRA data, each spike-specific TCR was mapped to the spike region that the TCR reacts to and placed in a CD4 or CD8 class. Log10-transformed breadth and depth values were compared by one-way ANOVA with Sidak's multiple comparisons tests. TCRdb limited this immuneACCESS table to in-frame rearrangements with V and J called. A share of clones is missing; checked studies link under half to unresolved V genes, and the rest is unexplained. V and J calls and clone size are those listed in that table; D and trimming were worked out from the DNA. In this sample the table shows 35,000 to 55,000 clones, approximately 83% of which occur a single time. The biggest ten clones account for 45% to 60% of the sample.

Interpreted using the paper, the time point label stands for: baseline before first vaccination. Vaccinee samples were obtained from the UK trials COV001 and COV002, which included a single-blind randomized controlled phase 2/3 trial of AZD1222 (ChAdOx1 nCoV-19) in healthy adults. Trial participant PBMC samples were collected at day 0 and day 28 after the second dose for TCRbeta chain sequencing. As to this clone: Its recognized antigen is unknown. No per-base quality is available; no much larger clone lies one base away.

The junction shows trimming of 0 bases on V and 5 bases on J, and the gene matches do not reach 5 bases of it. Looking up the germline V gene (reference sequence) yields CDR1 GTSNPN and CDR2 SVGIG. The CDR3 goes from the cysteine to the phenylalanine over 15 residues. The entry retains the CDR3 DNA only, 45 bases that are in frame from base 1. This clonotype was obtained from an adult in good health. The specimen comprised peripheral blood, sampled on day 0 of AZD1222 vaccination. The chain employs TRBV30 and TRBJ2-1; TRBD2 agrees with 9 junctional bases. The CDR3 is CAWSVGLAGNNEQFF. The DNA sequence is TGTGCCTGGAGTGTAGGTCTAGCGGGGAACAATGAGCAGTTCTTC. The entire variable domain, with the stretches around the CDR3 drawn from the reference TRBV30 and TRBJ2-1 proteins, is SQTIHQWPATLVQPVGSPLSLECTVEGTSNPNLYWYRQAAGRGLQLLFYSVGIGQISSEVPQNLSASRPQDRQFILSSKKLLLSDSGFYLCAWSVGLAGNNEQFFGPGTRLTVL.